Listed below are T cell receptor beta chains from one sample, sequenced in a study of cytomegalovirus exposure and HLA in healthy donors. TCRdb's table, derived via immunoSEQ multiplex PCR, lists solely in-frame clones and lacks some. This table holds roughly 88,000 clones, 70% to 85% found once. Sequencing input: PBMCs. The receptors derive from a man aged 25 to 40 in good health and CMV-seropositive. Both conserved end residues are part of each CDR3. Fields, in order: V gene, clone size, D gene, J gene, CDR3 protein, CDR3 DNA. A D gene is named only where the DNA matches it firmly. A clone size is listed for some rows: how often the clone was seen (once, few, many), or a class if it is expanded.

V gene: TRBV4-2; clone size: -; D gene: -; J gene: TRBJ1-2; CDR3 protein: CASSGTGTINGYTF; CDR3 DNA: TGTGCCAGCAGCGGTACCGGGACTATCAATGGCTACACCTTC
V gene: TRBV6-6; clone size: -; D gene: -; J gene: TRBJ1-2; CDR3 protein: CASTPRGTGYTF; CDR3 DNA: TGTGCCAGCACCCCTAGGGGAACCGGCTACACCTTC
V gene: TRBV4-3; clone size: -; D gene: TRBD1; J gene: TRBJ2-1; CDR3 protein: CASSQDYDGTGAGRFF; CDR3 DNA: TGCGCCAGCAGCCAAGATTACGATGGGACAGGCGCTGGTCGGTTCTTC
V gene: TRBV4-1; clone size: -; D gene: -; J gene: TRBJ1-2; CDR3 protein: CASSEQGEFGYTF; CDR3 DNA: TGCGCCAGCAGCGAACAGGGTGAGTTCGGCTACACCTTC
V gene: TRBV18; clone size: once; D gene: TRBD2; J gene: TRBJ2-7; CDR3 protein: CASSPASGAYEQYF; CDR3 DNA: TGTGCCAGCTCACCGGCTAGCGGCGCCTACGAGCAGTACTTC
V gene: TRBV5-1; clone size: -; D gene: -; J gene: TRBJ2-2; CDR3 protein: CASSLGGAGELFF; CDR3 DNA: TGCGCCAGCAGCTTGGGGGGGGCCGGGGAGCTGTTTTTT
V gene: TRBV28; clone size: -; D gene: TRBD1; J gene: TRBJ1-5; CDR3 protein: CASSLERGPGNQPQHF; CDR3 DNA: TGTGCCAGCAGTTTGGAAAGGGGGCCCGGCAATCAGCCCCAGCATTTT
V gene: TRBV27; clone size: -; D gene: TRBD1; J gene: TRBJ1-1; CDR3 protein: CASSMTGAVNTEAFF; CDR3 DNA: TGTGCCAGCAGCATGACAGGGGCCGTGAACACTGAAGCTTTCTTT
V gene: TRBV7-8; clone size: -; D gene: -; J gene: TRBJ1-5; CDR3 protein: CASSLGAGYDYQPQHF; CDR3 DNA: TGTGCCAGCAGCTTAGGGGCAGGCTATGATTATCAGCCCCAGCATTTT
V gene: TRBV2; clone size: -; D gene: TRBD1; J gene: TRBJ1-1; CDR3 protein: CASSEEDRASAIEAFF; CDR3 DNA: TGTGCCAGCAGTGAAGAGGACAGGGCAAGTGCAATTGAAGCTTTCTTT
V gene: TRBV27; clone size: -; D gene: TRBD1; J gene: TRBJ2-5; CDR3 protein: CASSLRGGDRVFAETQYF; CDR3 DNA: TGTGCCAGCAGTTTGCGAGGGGGGGACAGGGTTTTCGCAGAGACCCAGTACTTC
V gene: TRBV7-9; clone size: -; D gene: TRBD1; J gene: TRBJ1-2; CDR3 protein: CASSSTGVGYGYTF; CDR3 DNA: TGTGCCAGCAGCTCTACAGGGGTAGGATATGGCTACACCTTC
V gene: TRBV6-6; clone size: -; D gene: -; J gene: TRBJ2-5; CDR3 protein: CASSYSMGSFQETQYF; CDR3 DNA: TGTGCCAGCAGTTACTCGATGGGCAGCTTTCAAGAGACCCAGTACTTC
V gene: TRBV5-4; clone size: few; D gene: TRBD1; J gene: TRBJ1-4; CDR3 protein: CASSLYGGQFNEKLFF; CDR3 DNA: TGTGCCAGCAGCTTGTACGGGGGACAGTTTAATGAAAAACTGTTTTTT
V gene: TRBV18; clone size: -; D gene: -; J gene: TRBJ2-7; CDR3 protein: CASSPNSLSSYEQYF; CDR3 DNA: TGTGCCAGCTCACCAAACAGTTTGAGCTCCTACGAGCAGTACTTC
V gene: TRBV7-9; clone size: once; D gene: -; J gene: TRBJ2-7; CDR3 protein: CASSWGDRPREQYF; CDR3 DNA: TGTGCCAGCAGCTGGGGCGACAGGCCCAGGGAGCAGTACTTC
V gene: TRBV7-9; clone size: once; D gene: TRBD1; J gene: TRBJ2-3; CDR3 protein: CASSDAGGADTQYF; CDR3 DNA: TGTGCCAGCAGCGATGCAGGGGGCGCAGATACGCAGTATTTT
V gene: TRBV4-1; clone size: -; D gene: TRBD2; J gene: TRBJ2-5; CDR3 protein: CASSQVFSSGRFKEETQYF; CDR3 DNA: TGCGCCAGCAGCCAAGTCTTCTCTAGCGGGAGGTTTAAGGAAGAGACCCAGTACTTC
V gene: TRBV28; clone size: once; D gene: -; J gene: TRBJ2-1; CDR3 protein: CASSLPPALQFF; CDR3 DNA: TGTGCCAGCAGTTTACCCCCAGCGTTGCAGTTCTTC
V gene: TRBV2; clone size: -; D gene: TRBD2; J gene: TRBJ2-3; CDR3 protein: CASRGSQISGRAQYF; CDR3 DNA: TGTGCCAGCAGGGGCTCCCAAATTAGCGGGAGGGCGCAGTATTTT
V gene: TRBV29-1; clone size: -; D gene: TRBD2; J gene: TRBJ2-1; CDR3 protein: CSVVSASGGYNEQFF; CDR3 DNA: TGCAGCGTGGTTTCTGCTAGCGGGGGGTACAATGAGCAGTTCTTC
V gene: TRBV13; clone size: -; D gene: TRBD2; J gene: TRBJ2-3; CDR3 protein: CASSLRRGGPSDTQYF; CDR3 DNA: TGTGCCAGCAGCTTACGACGGGGGGGGCCCTCAGATACGCAGTATTTT
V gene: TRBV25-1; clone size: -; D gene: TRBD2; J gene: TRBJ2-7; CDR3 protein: CASSESKTSGSWYEQYF; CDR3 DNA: TGTGCCAGCAGTGAATCAAAAACTAGCGGGAGTTGGTACGAGCAGTACTTC
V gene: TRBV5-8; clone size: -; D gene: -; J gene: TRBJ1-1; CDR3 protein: CASTPGTEAFF; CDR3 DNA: TGTGCCAGCACCCCGGGGACTGAAGCTTTCTTT
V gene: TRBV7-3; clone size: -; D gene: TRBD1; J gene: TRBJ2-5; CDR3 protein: CASSLTGGMETQYF; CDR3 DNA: TGTGCCAGCAGCTTGACAGGGGGCATGGAGACCCAGTACTTC
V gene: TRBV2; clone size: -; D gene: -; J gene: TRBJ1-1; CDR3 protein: CASMEGTEAFF; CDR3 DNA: TGTGCCAGCATGGAGGGGACTGAAGCTTTCTTT
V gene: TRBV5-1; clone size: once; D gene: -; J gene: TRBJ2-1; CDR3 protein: CASSHGQSSNEQFF; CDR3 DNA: TGCGCCAGCAGCCATGGACAGTCCTCGAATGAGCAGTTCTTC
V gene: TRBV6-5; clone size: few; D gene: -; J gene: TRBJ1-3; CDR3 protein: CASSGGFGNTIYF; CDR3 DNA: TGTGCCAGCAGCGGGGGGTTCGGAAACACCATATATTTT
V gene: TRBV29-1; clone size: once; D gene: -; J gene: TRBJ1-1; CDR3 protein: CSVERRLNTEAFF; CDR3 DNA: TGCAGCGTTGAACGGAGACTTAACACTGAAGCTTTCTTT
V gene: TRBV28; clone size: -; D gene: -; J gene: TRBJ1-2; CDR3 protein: CASRSGIDGYTF; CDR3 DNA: TGTGCCAGCAGATCAGGAATCGATGGCTACACCTTC
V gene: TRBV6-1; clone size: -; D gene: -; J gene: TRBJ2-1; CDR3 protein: CASSVASSFSNEQFF; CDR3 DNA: TGTGCCAGCAGTGTGGCTAGCTCGTTCTCCAATGAGCAGTTCTTC
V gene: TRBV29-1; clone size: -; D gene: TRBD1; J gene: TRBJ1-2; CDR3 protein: CSVVTGQVEGYTF; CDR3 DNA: TGCAGCGTGGTGACAGGGCAAGTAGAAGGCTACACCTTC
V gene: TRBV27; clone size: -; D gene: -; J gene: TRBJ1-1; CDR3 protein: CASSPPGTEAFF; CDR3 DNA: TGTGCCAGCAGCCCCCCCGGCACTGAAGCTTTCTTT
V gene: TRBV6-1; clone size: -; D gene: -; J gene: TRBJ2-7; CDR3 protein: CASKGWNDLGEQYF; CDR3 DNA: TGTGCCAGCAAGGGGTGGAACGATTTGGGGGAGCAGTACTTC
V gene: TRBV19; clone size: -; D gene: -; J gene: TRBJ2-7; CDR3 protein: CASSRGGGYEQYF; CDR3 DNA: TGTGCCAGTAGCCGAGGGGGTGGTTACGAGCAGTACTTC
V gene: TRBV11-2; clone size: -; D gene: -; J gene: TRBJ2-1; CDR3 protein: CASSLGASLHNEQFF; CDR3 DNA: TGTGCCAGCAGCTTAGGGGCTAGCCTACACAATGAGCAGTTCTTC
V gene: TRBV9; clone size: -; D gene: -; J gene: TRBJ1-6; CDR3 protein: CASSVAERGWDSPLHF; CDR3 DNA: TGTGCCAGCAGCGTAGCGGAGAGGGGGTGGGATTCACCCCTCCACTTT
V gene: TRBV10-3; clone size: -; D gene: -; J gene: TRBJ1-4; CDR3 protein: CAISQKGEKLFF; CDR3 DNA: TGTGCCATCAGCCAGAAGGGGGAAAAACTGTTTTTT
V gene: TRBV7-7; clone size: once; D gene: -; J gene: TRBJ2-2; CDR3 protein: CASSPGSGTGELFF; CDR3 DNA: TGTGCTAGCAGCCCCGGGTCCGGTACCGGGGAGCTGTTTTTT
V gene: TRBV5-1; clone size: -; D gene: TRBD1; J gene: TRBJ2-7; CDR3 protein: CASSRDRAYEQYF; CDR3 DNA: TGCGCCAGCAGCCGGGACAGAGCCTACGAGCAGTACTTC
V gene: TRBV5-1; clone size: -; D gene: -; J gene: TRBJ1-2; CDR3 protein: CASSLVAGVGGGYTF; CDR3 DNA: TGCGCCAGCAGCTTGGTTGCGGGGGTAGGTGGTGGCTACACCTTC
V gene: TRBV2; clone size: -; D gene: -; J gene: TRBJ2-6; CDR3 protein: CASSESAGGRSGANVLTF; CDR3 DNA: TGTGCCAGCAGTGAATCGGCAGGGGGGCGATCTGGGGCCAACGTCCTGACTTTC
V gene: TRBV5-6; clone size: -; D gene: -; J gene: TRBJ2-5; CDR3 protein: CASSLARDRPEETQYF; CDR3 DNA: TGTGCCAGCAGCTTGGCGCGGGACAGACCCGAAGAGACCCAGTACTTC
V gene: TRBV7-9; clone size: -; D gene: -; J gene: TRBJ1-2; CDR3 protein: CASSSDSPVYTF; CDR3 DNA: TGTGCCAGCAGCTCCGACAGCCCTGTCTACACCTTC
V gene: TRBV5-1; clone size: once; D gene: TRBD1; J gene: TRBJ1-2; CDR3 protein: CASTFAQGNYGYTF; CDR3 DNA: TGCGCCAGCACCTTCGCACAGGGGAACTATGGCTACACCTTC
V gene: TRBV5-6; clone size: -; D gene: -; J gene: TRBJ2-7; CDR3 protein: CASSSGSRAYEQYF; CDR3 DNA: TGTGCCAGCAGCTCCGGGTCCAGGGCCTACGAGCAGTACTTC
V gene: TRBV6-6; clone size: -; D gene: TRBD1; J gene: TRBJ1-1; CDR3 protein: CASSPRGRNTEAFF; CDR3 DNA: TGTGCCAGCAGCCCCAGGGGGCGAAACACTGAAGCTTTCTTT
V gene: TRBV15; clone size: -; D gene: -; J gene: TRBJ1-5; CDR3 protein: CATSRELGRIQPQHF; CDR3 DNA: TGTGCCACCAGCAGAGAATTGGGGAGGATACAGCCCCAGCATTTT
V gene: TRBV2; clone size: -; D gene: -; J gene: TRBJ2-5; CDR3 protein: CASSEAGHTPVETQYF; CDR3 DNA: TGTGCCAGCAGTGAAGCGGGACACACACCCGTAGAGACCCAGTACTTC
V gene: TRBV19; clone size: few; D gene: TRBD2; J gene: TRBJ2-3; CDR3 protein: CASSRRLAGRTDTQYF; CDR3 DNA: TGTGCCAGTAGTCGTCGACTAGCGGGGCGCACAGATACGCAGTATTTT
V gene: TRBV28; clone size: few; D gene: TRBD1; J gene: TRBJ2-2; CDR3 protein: CASSYRGTGELFF; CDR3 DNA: TGTGCCAGCAGTTACAGGGGGACCGGGGAGCTGTTTTTT
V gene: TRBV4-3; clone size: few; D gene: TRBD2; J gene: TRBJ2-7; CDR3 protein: CASSQDRVISGSSYEQYF; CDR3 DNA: TGCGCCAGCAGCCAAGATCGGGTAATTAGCGGGAGTTCCTACGAGCAGTACTTC
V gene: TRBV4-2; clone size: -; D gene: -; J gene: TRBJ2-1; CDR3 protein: CASSQGTASNEQFF; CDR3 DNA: TGTGCCAGCAGCCAAGGAACTGCCTCCAATGAGCAGTTCTTC
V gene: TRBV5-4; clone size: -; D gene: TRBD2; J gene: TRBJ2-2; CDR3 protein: CASSLTLAGDPGGELFF; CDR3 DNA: TGTGCCAGCAGCCTGACCCTAGCGGGAGACCCAGGTGGGGAGCTGTTTTTT
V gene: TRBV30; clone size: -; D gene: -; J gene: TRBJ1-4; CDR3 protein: CAWRGSGPGEKLFF; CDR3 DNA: TGTGCCTGGAGGGGGTCAGGGCCAGGGGAAAAACTGTTTTTT
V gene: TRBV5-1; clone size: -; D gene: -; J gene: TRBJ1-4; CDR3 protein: CASSLEGGDEKLFF; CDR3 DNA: TGCGCCAGCAGCTTAGAGGGAGGCGATGAAAAACTGTTTTTT
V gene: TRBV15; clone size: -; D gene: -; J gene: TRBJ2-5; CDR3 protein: CATSRDPVETQYF; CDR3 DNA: TGTGCCACCAGCAGAGATCCGGTAGAGACCCAGTACTTC